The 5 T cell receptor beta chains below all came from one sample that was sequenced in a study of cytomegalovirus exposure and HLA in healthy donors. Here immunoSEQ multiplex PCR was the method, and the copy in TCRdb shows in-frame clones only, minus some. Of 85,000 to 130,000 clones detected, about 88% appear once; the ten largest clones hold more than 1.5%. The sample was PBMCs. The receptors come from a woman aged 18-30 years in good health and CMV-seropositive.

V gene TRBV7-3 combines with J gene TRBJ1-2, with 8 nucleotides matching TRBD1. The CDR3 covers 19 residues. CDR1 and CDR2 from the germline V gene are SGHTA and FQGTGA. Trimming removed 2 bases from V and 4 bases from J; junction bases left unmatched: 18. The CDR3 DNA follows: TGTGCCAGCAGCTTATCAGCACGGTTCGGACAGGGCGATGGCTATGGCTACACCTTC. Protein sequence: CASSLSARFGQGDGYGYTF.

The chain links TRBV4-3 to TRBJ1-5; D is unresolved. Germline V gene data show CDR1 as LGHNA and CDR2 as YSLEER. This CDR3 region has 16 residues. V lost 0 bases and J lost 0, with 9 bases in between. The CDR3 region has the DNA TGCGCCAGCAGCCAAGATCTCAGTTTTAGCAATCAGCCCCAGCATTTT. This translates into CASSQDLSFSNQPQHF.

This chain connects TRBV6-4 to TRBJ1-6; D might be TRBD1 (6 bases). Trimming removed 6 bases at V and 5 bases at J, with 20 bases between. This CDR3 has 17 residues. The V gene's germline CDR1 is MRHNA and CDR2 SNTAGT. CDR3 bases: TGTGCCAGCAGCCGAAGTGAAGGGGGTGGGGATAATTCACCCCTCCACTTT. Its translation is CASSRSEGGGDNSPLHF.

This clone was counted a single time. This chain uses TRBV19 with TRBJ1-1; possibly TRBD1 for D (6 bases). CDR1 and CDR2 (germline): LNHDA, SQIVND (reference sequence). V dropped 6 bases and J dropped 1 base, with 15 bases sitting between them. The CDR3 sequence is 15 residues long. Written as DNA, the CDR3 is TGTGCCAGTAGCATCACAGGGATGGAGAACACTGAAGCTTTCTTT. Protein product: CASSITGMENTEAFF.

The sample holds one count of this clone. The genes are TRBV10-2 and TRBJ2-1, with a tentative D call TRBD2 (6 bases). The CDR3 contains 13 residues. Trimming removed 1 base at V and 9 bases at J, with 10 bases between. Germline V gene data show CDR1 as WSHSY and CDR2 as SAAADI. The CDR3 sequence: CASSELTGGEQFF. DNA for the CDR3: TGCGCCAGCAGTGAGTTAACCGGGGGTGAGCAGTTCTTC.